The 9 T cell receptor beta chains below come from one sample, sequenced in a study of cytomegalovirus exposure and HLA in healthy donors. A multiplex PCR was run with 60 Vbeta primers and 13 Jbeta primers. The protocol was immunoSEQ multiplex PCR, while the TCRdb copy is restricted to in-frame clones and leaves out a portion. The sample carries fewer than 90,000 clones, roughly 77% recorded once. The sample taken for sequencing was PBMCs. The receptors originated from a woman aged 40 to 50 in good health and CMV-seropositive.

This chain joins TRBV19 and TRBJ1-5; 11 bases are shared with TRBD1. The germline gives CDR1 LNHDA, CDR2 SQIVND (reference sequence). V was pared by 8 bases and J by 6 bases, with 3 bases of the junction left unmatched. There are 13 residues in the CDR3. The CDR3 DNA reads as TGTGCCAGTTCCGGGACAGGGGGTCAGCCCCAGCATTTT. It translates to CASSGTGGQPQHF.

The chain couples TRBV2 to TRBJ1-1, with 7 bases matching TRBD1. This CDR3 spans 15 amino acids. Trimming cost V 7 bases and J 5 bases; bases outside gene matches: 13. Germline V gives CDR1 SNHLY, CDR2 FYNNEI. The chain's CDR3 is CASTGAGGAKTEAFF. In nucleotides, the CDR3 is TGTGCCAGCACCGGGGCAGGGGGAGCTAAGACTGAAGCTTTCTTT.

CDR3 loop: CASSLTTVRGELFF. The CDR3 region has the DNA TGTGCCAGCAGCTTAACGACAGTTCGCGGGGAGCTGTTTTTT. V and J are TRBV9 and TRBJ2-2; D is possibly TRBD1 (5 bases). This CDR3 contains 14 residues. Looked up from germline, CDR1 is SGDLS and CDR2 is YYNGEE. The germline V and J ends were trimmed by 4 bases and 7 bases, with 14 bases remaining between them.

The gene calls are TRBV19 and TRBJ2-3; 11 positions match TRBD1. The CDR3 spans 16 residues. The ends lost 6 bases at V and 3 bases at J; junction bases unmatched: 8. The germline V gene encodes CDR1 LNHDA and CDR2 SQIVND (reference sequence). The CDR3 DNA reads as TGTGCCAGTAGAAAACGGACAGGGGGCATGACAGATACGCAGTATTTT. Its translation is CASRKRTGGMTDTQYF.

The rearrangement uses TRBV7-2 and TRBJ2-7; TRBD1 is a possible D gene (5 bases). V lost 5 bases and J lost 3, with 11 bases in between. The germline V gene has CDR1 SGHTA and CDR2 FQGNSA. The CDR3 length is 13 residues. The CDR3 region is CASSPSQGYEQYF. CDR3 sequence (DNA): TGTGCCAGCAGCCCATCTCAGGGCTACGAGCAGTACTTC.

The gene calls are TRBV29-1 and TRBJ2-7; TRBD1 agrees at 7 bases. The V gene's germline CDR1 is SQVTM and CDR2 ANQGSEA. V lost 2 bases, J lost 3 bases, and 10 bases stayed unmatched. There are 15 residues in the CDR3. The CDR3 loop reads CSVEFSQGEDYEQYF. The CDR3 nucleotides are TGCAGCGTTGAATTCTCCCAGGGGGAAGACTACGAGCAGTACTTC.

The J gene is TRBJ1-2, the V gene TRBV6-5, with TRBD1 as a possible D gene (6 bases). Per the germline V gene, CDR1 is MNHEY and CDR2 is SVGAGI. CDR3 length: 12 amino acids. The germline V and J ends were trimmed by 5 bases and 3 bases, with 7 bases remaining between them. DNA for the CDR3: TGTGCCAGCAGTAGACAGGACTATGGCTACACCTTC. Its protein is CASSRQDYGYTF.

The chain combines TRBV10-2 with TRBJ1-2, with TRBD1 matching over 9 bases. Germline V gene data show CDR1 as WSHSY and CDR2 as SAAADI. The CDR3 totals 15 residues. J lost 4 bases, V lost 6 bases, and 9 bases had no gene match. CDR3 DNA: TGCGCCAGCAGCCCATTCGGGACAGGGTCCTATGGCTACACCTTC. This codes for CASSPFGTGSYGYTF.

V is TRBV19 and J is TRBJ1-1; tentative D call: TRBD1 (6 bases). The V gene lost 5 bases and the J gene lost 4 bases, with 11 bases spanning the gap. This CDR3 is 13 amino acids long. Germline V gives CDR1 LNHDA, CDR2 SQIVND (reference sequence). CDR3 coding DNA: TGTGCCAGTAGTTGGGGGCTAGGCACTGAAGCTTTCTTT. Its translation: CASSWGLGTEAFF. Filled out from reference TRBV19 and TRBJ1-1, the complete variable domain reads DGGITQSPKYLFRKEGQNVTLSCEQNLNHDAMYWYRQDPGQGLRLIYYSQIVNDFQKGDIAEGYSVSREKKESFPLTVTSAQKNPTAFYLCASSWGLGTEAFFGQGTRLTVV.